This T cell receptor beta chain was recorded in a study of T cell clones after liver transplantation. Study context: Samples came from ITN030ST, which attempted immunosuppression withdrawal within 2 years of liver transplantation. TCRbeta sequencing after a pre-transplant mixed lymphocyte reaction identified graft-donor-reactive clones, later tracked in post-transplant blood.

Broader study findings: A larger donor-reactive than third-party decline suggested partial antigen-specific deletion.

As concerns this clone: Antigen unknown.

Using immunoSEQ multiplex PCR, the repertoire was profiled, and TCRdb retains in-frame clones only, with some absent. The sample consists of about 75,000 clones, about 85% of them appearing once. Germline-derived CDR1 and CDR2 are KGHSH and LQKENI. The CDR3 is made up of 14 amino acids. Losses at the gene ends were 4 bases for V and 6 bases for J; bases not matched to a gene: 6. The TCR sequence derives from a human patient who received a liver transplant. Some of the T cells might come from the graft donor. The V call is TRBV18, the J call TRBJ1-2; 9 bases are shared with TRBD1. Sample: CD4+ T cells from blood, taken around 48 months after liver transplant. In DNA, the CDR3 is TGTGCCAGCTCACGTCCCGGGACAGGGAATGGCTACACCTTC. This sequence encodes CASSRPGTGNGYTF.